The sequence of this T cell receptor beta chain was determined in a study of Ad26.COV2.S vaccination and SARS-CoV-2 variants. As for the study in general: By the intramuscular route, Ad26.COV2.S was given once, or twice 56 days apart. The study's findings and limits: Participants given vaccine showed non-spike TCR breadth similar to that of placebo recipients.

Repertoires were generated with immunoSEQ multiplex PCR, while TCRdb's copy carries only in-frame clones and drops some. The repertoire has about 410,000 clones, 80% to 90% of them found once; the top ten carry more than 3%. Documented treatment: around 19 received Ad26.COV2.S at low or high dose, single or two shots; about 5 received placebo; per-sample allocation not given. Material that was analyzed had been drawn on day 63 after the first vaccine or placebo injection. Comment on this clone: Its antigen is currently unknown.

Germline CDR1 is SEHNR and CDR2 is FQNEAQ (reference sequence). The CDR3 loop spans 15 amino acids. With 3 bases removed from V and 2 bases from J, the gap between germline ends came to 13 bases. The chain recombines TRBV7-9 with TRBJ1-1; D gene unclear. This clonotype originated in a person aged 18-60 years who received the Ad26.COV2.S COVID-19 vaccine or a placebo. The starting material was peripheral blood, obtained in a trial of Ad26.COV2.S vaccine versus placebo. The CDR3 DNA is TGTGCCAGCAGCTTGTTGACGGATTCTAACACTGAAGCTTTCTTT. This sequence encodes CASSLLTDSNTEAFF.